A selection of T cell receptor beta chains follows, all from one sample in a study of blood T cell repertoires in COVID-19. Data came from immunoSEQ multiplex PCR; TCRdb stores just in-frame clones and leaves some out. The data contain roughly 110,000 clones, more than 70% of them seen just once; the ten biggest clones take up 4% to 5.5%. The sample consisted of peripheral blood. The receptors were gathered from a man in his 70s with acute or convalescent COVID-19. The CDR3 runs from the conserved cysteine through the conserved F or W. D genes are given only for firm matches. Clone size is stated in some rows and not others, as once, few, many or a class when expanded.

CDR3 protein: CASSHSYALGQGGTEAFF
CDR3 DNA: TGCGCCAGCAGCCACTCCTACGCCTTGGGACAGGGAGGGACTGAAGCTTTCTTT
CDR3 length: 18
D gene: TRBD1
V gene: TRBV4-3
clone size: -
J gene: TRBJ1-1

CDR3 protein: CASSRQGGEKLFF
CDR3 DNA: TGCGCCAGCAGCCGACAGGGGGGCGAAAAACTGTTTTTT
CDR3 length: 13
D gene: TRBD1
V gene: TRBV5-1
clone size: -
J gene: TRBJ1-4

CDR3 protein: CASSVGFDRGIGTNEKLFF
CDR3 DNA: TGTGCCAGCAGCGTAGGATTTGACAGGGGGATAGGAACTAATGAAAAACTGTTTTTT
CDR3 length: 19
D gene: TRBD1
V gene: TRBV9
clone size: -
J gene: TRBJ1-4

CDR3 protein: CASSTQRGGHQETQYF
CDR3 DNA: TGTGCCAGTAGCACCCAGCGGGGGGGGCATCAAGAGACCCAGTACTTC
CDR3 length: 16
D gene: TRBD2
V gene: TRBV19
clone size: -
J gene: TRBJ2-5

CDR3 protein: CASSVLQGAQNYGYTF
CDR3 DNA: TGTGCCAGCAGCGTACTACAGGGGGCGCAGAACTATGGCTACACCTTC
CDR3 length: 16
D gene: TRBD1
V gene: TRBV9
clone size: -
J gene: TRBJ1-2

CDR3 protein: CASTLGGLAVQETQYF
CDR3 DNA: TGTGCCAGCACCCTAGGCGGCCTAGCGGTGCAAGAGACCCAGTACTTC
CDR3 length: 16
D gene: TRBD2
V gene: TRBV5-4
clone size: -
J gene: TRBJ2-5

CDR3 protein: CASSQATSGGVTQYF
CDR3 DNA: TGTGCCAGCAGCCAAGCAACTAGCGGGGGTGTTACGCAGTATTTT
CDR3 length: 15
D gene: TRBD2
V gene: TRBV14
clone size: -
J gene: TRBJ2-3

CDR3 protein: CASSVGGSGGGETQYF
CDR3 DNA: TGTGCCAGCAGCGTAGGTGGTAGCGGGGGTGGGGAGACCCAGTACTTC
CDR3 length: 16
D gene: TRBD2
V gene: TRBV9
clone size: -
J gene: TRBJ2-5

CDR3 protein: CASSLENRGVSLHF
CDR3 DNA: TGTGCCAGCAGCTTAGAGAACAGGGGAGTAAGCCTCCACTTT
CDR3 length: 14
D gene: TRBD1
V gene: TRBV11-2
clone size: -
J gene: TRBJ1-6

CDR3 protein: CASSPPGFYGYTF
CDR3 DNA: TGTGCCAGCAGCCCACCGGGGTTCTATGGCTACACCTTC
CDR3 length: 13
D gene: -
V gene: TRBV7-9
clone size: -
J gene: TRBJ1-2

CDR3 protein: CASSLNRGAGEQYF
CDR3 DNA: TGTGCCAGCAGCCTCAACAGGGGCGCGGGCGAGCAGTACTTC
CDR3 length: 14
D gene: TRBD1
V gene: TRBV14
clone size: -
J gene: TRBJ2-7

CDR3 protein: CASSKTGEKLFF
CDR3 DNA: TGCGCCAGCAGCAAGACAGGGGAAAAACTGTTTTTT
CDR3 length: 12
D gene: TRBD1
V gene: TRBV5-1
clone size: once
J gene: TRBJ1-4

CDR3 protein: CASSIDRIGGYTF
CDR3 DNA: TGTGCCAGTAGTATCGACAGGATAGGTGGCTACACCTTC
CDR3 length: 13
D gene: -
V gene: TRBV19
clone size: -
J gene: TRBJ1-2

CDR3 protein: CATSGGYDEQYF
CDR3 DNA: TGTGCCACGTCGGGGGGCTACGACGAGCAGTACTTC
CDR3 length: 12
D gene: -
V gene: TRBV19
clone size: -
J gene: TRBJ2-7

CDR3 protein: CASTEGGDRSYTF
CDR3 DNA: TGTGCCAGCACCGAAGGGGGGGACAGGAGCTACACCTTC
CDR3 length: 13
D gene: TRBD1
V gene: TRBV7-9
clone size: -
J gene: TRBJ1-2

CDR3 protein: CASSFLELADSYNEQFF
CDR3 DNA: TGTGCCAGCAGTTTTCTAGAACTAGCGGACTCCTACAATGAGCAGTTCTTC
CDR3 length: 17
D gene: TRBD2
V gene: TRBV7-9
clone size: -
J gene: TRBJ2-1

CDR3 protein: CASSLNTGIYTEAFF
CDR3 DNA: TGTGCCAGTAGTTTAAACACAGGGATTTACACTGAAGCTTTCTTT
CDR3 length: 15
D gene: -
V gene: TRBV19
clone size: -
J gene: TRBJ1-1

CDR3 protein: CASIIATGGHTEAFF
CDR3 DNA: TGTGCCAGTATTATCGCCACAGGCGGCCACACTGAAGCTTTCTTT
CDR3 length: 15
D gene: -
V gene: TRBV19
clone size: -
J gene: TRBJ1-1

CDR3 protein: CASSLGVGENSPLHF
CDR3 DNA: TGTGCCAGCAGCTTAGGAGTCGGGGAGAATTCACCCCTCCACTTT
CDR3 length: 15
D gene: -
V gene: TRBV7-9
clone size: -
J gene: TRBJ1-6

CDR3 protein: CASSQDRQGSVDTQYF
CDR3 DNA: TGTGCCAGCAGCCAAGACCGTCAGGGATCGGTAGATACGCAGTATTTT
CDR3 length: 16
D gene: -
V gene: TRBV14
clone size: -
J gene: TRBJ2-3

CDR3 protein: CASSNRGTGETQYF
CDR3 DNA: TGTGCCAGTAGTAATAGGGGTACAGGAGAGACCCAGTACTTC
CDR3 length: 14
D gene: -
V gene: TRBV19
clone size: -
J gene: TRBJ2-5

CDR3 protein: CASSIRGSYGYTF
CDR3 DNA: TGTGCCAGCAGTATCAGGGGTTCCTATGGCTACACCTTC
CDR3 length: 13
D gene: -
V gene: TRBV27
clone size: -
J gene: TRBJ1-2

CDR3 protein: CASSFSQGASGYTF
CDR3 DNA: TGTGCCAGCAGCTTTTCCCAGGGGGCCAGTGGCTACACCTTC
CDR3 length: 14
D gene: TRBD1
V gene: TRBV3-1/TRBV3-2
clone size: -
J gene: TRBJ1-2

CDR3 protein: CASSFFTGGIQPQHF
CDR3 DNA: TGTGCCAGCAGCTTTTTCACAGGGGGCATTCAGCCCCAGCATTTT
CDR3 length: 15
D gene: TRBD1
V gene: TRBV5-8
clone size: -
J gene: TRBJ1-5

CDR3 protein: CASSLAGGGIYGYTF
CDR3 DNA: TGTGCCAGCAGCTTGGCAGGGGGCGGCATCTATGGCTACACCTTC
CDR3 length: 15
D gene: TRBD1
V gene: TRBV5-6
clone size: -
J gene: TRBJ1-2

CDR3 protein: CASSRSGTGNEKLFF
CDR3 DNA: TGTGCCAGCAGCCGGAGCGGGACAGGGAATGAAAAACTGTTTTTT
CDR3 length: 15
D gene: TRBD1
V gene: TRBV5-8
clone size: -
J gene: TRBJ1-4

CDR3 protein: CASSKGATYPLNNYGYTF
CDR3 DNA: TGTGCCAGCAGCAAAGGGGCCACATACCCTCTCAATAACTATGGCTACACCTTC
CDR3 length: 18
D gene: -
V gene: TRBV21-1
clone size: -
J gene: TRBJ1-2

CDR3 protein: CASSQDWGGPETQYF
CDR3 DNA: TGTGCCAGCAGCCAAGATTGGGGGGGGCCAGAGACCCAGTACTTC
CDR3 length: 15
D gene: -
V gene: TRBV3-1/TRBV3-2
clone size: few
J gene: TRBJ2-5

CDR3 protein: CASSSGTGGEGTEAFF
CDR3 DNA: TGTGCCAGCAGTTCCGGGACAGGGGGCGAAGGGACTGAAGCTTTCTTT
CDR3 length: 16
D gene: TRBD1
V gene: TRBV11-3
clone size: -
J gene: TRBJ1-1

CDR3 protein: CASSLRGQETQYF
CDR3 DNA: TGTGCCAGCAGTTTAAGGGGGCAAGAGACCCAGTACTTC
CDR3 length: 13
D gene: -
V gene: TRBV12-3/TRBV12-4
clone size: once
J gene: TRBJ2-5

CDR3 protein: CASRTGEGSTEAFF
CDR3 DNA: TGTGCCAGCAGAACAGGAGAAGGTAGCACTGAAGCTTTCTTT
CDR3 length: 14
D gene: -
V gene: TRBV6-6
clone size: -
J gene: TRBJ1-1

CDR3 protein: CAIRTAGERTDTQYF
CDR3 DNA: TGTGCCATCAGAACAGCGGGGGAACGCACAGATACGCAGTATTTT
CDR3 length: 15
D gene: TRBD2
V gene: TRBV10-3
clone size: -
J gene: TRBJ2-3

CDR3 protein: CASSHGRDEQYF
CDR3 DNA: TGTGCCAGCAGCCACGGTCGTGACGAGCAGTACTTC
CDR3 length: 12
D gene: -
V gene: TRBV12-3/TRBV12-4
clone size: -
J gene: TRBJ2-7

CDR3 protein: CASRGQGEGNQPQHF
CDR3 DNA: TGTGCCAGCAGGGGACAGGGCGAGGGGAATCAGCCCCAGCATTTT
CDR3 length: 15
D gene: TRBD1
V gene: TRBV3-1/TRBV3-2
clone size: -
J gene: TRBJ1-5

CDR3 protein: CASRASGTAVNTIYF
CDR3 DNA: TGTGCCAGCAGGGCTAGCGGGACAGCAGTAAACACCATATATTTT
CDR3 length: 15
D gene: TRBD1
V gene: TRBV3-1/TRBV3-2
clone size: few
J gene: TRBJ1-3

CDR3 protein: CASSLLGQTYEQYF
CDR3 DNA: TGTGCCAGCAGCTTACTTGGACAGACCTACGAGCAGTACTTC
CDR3 length: 14
D gene: -
V gene: TRBV7-9
clone size: once
J gene: TRBJ2-7

CDR3 protein: CASSFRSSGTGRHTQYF
CDR3 DNA: TGTGCCAGCAGCTTTAGGTCGAGTGGGACAGGGAGACATACGCAGTATTTT
CDR3 length: 17
D gene: TRBD1
V gene: TRBV5-6
clone size: -
J gene: TRBJ2-3